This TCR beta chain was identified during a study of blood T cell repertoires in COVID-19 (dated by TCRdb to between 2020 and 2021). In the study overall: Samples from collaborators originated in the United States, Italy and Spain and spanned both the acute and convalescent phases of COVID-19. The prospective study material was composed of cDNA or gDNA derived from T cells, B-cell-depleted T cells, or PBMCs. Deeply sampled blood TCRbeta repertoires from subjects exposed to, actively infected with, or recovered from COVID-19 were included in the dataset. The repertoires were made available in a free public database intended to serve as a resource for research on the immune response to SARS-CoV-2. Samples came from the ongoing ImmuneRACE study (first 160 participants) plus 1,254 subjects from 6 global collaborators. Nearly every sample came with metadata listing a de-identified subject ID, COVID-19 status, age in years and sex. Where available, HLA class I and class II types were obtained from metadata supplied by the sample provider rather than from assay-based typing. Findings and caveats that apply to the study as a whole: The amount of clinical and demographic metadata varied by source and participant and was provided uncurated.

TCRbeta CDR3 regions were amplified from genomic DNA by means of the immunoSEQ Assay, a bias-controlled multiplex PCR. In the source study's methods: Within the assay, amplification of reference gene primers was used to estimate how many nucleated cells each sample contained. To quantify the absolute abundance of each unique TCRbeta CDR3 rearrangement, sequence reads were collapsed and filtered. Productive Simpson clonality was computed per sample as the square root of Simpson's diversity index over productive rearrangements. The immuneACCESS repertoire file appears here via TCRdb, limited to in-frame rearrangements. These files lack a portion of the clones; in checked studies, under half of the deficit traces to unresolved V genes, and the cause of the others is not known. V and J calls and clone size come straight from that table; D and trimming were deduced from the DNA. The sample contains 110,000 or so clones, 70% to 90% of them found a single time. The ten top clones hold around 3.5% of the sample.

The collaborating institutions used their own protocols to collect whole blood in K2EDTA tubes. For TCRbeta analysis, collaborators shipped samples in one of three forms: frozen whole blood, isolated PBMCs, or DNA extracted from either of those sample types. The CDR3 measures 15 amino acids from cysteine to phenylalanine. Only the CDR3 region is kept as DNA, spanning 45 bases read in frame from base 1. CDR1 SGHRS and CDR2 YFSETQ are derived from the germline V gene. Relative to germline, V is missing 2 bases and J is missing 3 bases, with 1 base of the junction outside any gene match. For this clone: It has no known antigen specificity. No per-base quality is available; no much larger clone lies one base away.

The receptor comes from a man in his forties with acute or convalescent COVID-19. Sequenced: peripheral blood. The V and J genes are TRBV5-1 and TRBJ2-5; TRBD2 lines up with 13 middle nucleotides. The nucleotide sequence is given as TGCGCCAGCAGCTTCGGGACTAGCGGGGAAGAGACCCAGTACTTC. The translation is CASSFGTSGEETQYF.